The 15 T cell receptor beta chains presented below share a single source sample, sequenced in a study of T cells in Graves' hyperthyroidism and ophthalmopathy. RNA transcripts were the template for amplifying TCR beta CDR3 regions. A set of HTBI primers served as the primers for a first-round RT-PCR of the TCR CDR3. TCRdb re-analysed the multiplex PCR reads in MiXCR, keeping a single row per CDR3 protein. The sample includes a few hundred thousand distinct CDR3 sequences, approximately 15% seen only once; the top ten take approximately 30%. Sequenced: blood. The receptor source for this set is a woman aged 25 to 39 with Graves' hyperthyroidism.

This clonotype was observed many times. V is TRBV28 and J is TRBJ2-3; 7 bases match TRBD2. This CDR3 region has 16 residues. Germline V lookup: CDR1 MDHEN, CDR2 SYDVKM. V was pared by 2 bases and J by 4 bases, with 9 bases of the junction left unmatched. CDR3 in amino acids: CASSLVDTAGADTQYF. The DNA for the CDR3 is TGTGCCAGCAGTTTAGTTGACACGGCGGGGGCAGATACGCAGTATTTT.

This clonotype was found a few times. The chain employs TRBV9 and TRBJ2-5; the D gene is possibly TRBD1 (6 bases). Germline CDR1 and CDR2: SGDLS and YYNGEE. The CDR3 covers 14 residues. The V and J ends lost 4 bases and 5 bases respectively, with 15 bases between them. CDR3 nucleotides: TGTGCCAGCAGCCCCCGTCAGGGGTGGGAGACCCAGTACTTC. Its protein is CASSPRQGWETQYF.

This clonotype was seen many times. V gene TRBV2 combines with J gene TRBJ2-2; 10 bases align to TRBD2. The V segment lost 7 bases and the J segment 6 bases; nucleotides outside the gene matches: 5. The CDR3 is 14 residues long. Germline values: CDR1 SNHLY, CDR2 FYNNEI. DNA for the CDR3: TGTGCCAGCAAGGGTAGCGGGAGGTCCGGGGAGCTGTTTTTT. It is translated as CASKGSGRSGELFF.

The chain has TRBV2 and TRBJ2-7; D is undetermined. Germline-derived CDR1 and CDR2 are SNHLY and FYNNEI. There are 15 residues in the CDR3. V was shortened by 4 bases and J by 0 bases, with 13 bases between the two germline ends. The CDR3 sequence is CASSALDMSSYEQYF. In DNA form, the CDR3 reads TGTGCCAGCAGTGCCTTAGACATGAGCTCCTACGAGCAGTACTTC.

This clonotype has only a few counts. This chain joins TRBV25-1 and TRBJ2-1, with D unclear. The CDR3 covers 15 residues. The germline V and J ends were trimmed by 3 bases and 6 bases, with 15 bases remaining between them. Per germline, CDR1 MGHDK and CDR2 SYGVNS. The CDR3 DNA is TGTGCCAGCAGTGACCATCACGTAGTTGCCAATGAGCAGTTCTTC. Its protein is CASSDHHVVANEQFF.

This chain connects TRBV28 to TRBJ1-1; D ambiguous. V dropped 4 bases and J dropped 5 bases, with 11 bases sitting between them. CDR1 MDHEN and CDR2 SYDVKM come from the germline V gene. There are 13 residues in the CDR3. The CDR3 nucleotides are TGTGCCAGCAGTTCGACCGGGGTGACTGAAGCTTTCTTT. The encoded protein is CASSSTGVTEAFF.

This clonotype was seen a few times. V and J are TRBV9 and TRBJ1-1; 12 positions agree with TRBD1. Germline values: CDR1 SGDLS, CDR2 YYNGEE. The V gene end was trimmed by 3 bases and the J gene end by 4 bases; junction bases not matched to a gene: 4. This CDR3 has 15 amino acids. CDR3 DNA sequence: TGTGCCAGCAGCGCCGGGACAGGGGGCCCCACTGAAGCTTTCTTT. It translates to CASSAGTGGPTEAFF.

This clonotype was counted at least ten times. This sequence joins TRBV6-1 and TRBJ1-5; unclear D gene. From germline, CDR1 is MNHNS and CDR2 SASEGT. Trimming pared 4 bases from V and 0 bases from J, leaving 7 bases between. There are 14 residues in the CDR3. The CDR3 protein is CASSVHSSNQPQHF. As DNA, the CDR3 is TGTGCCAGCAGTGTCCACAGTAGCAATCAGCCCCAGCATTTT.

This clonotype has only a few counts. The genes are TRBV4-2 and TRBJ2-3; D gene uncertain. The V end lost 0 bases, the J end lost 2 bases, and 3 bases lay between the germline ends. Germline V gives CDR1 LGHNA, CDR2 YNFKEQ. The CDR3 has 13 amino acids. The CDR3 spells CASSQDFTDTQYF. CDR3 bases: TGTGCCAGCAGCCAAGATTTCACAGATACGCAGTATTTT.

This clonotype was detected ten times or more. V gene TRBV30 combines with J gene TRBJ1-1, with 7 nucleotides matching TRBD1. The germline gives CDR1 GTSNPN, CDR2 SVGIG (reference sequence). The CDR3 has 14 amino acids. After removal of 5 bases from V and 0 bases from J, the junction contained 6 bases not matched to a gene. The CDR3 DNA follows: TGTGCCTGGGAGACAGGGCATCTGAACACTGAAGCTTTCTTT. Amino acid sequence: CAWETGHLNTEAFF.

This clonotype was seen ten or more times. This chain uses TRBV20-1 with TRBJ2-1; no definite D call. The CDR3 spans 13 residues. The germline CDR1 and CDR2 sequences are DFQATT and SNEGSKA (reference sequence). The germline V and J ends were trimmed by 5 bases and 7 bases, with 15 bases remaining between them. CDR3 nucleotide sequence: TGCAGTGCTTCATATAAAGTCCAGAATGAGCAGTTCTTC. Amino acid sequence: CSASYKVQNEQFF.

In this sample, this clonotype turned up many times. This sequence joins TRBV7-2 and TRBJ1-4; D remains unclear. The V gene's germline CDR1 is SGHTA and CDR2 FQGNSA. Trimming took 5 bases from V and 7 from J, leaving 11 bases between them. This CDR3 is 13 amino acids long. CDR3 amino acids: CASSSYSAEKLFF. The CDR3 DNA reads as TGTGCCAGCAGCAGTTACAGTGCTGAAAAACTGTTTTTT.

This clonotype has at least ten counts. This sequence joins TRBV25-1 and TRBJ1-1; D possibly corresponds to TRBD1 (6 bases). The V end lost 10 bases, the J end lost 1 base, and 22 bases lay between the germline ends. Germline CDR1 is MGHDK and CDR2 is SYGVNS. The CDR3 is made up of 16 amino acids. The CDR3 loop reads CATRGTSGQRNTEAFF. The CDR3 nucleotides are TGTGCCACCAGAGGGACATCGGGGCAAAGGAACACTGAAGCTTTCTTT.

This clonotype was picked up many times. The CDR3 DNA reads as TGTGCCAGCAGTTTTGTACAGGGATTCTACACCTTC. This gives the protein CASSFVQGFYTF. The chain employs TRBV12-3 or TRBV12-4 and TRBJ1-2; weak D call: TRBD1 (6 bases). The CDR3 totals 12 residues. Trimming cost V 3 bases and J 10 bases, with 12 bases left between them.

A few counts support this clonotype. V usage is TRBV28 and J usage is TRBJ2-2; TRBD2 is a possible D gene (7 bases). The CDR3 spans 18 residues. V was pared by 3 bases and J by 3 bases, with 20 bases between. CDR1 MDHEN and CDR2 SYDVKM come from the germline V gene. The chain's CDR3 is CASSLGRGAGDHTGELFF. The CDR3 region has the DNA TGTGCCAGCAGTTTGGGCCGGGGGGCAGGGGATCACACCGGGGAGCTGTTTTTT.